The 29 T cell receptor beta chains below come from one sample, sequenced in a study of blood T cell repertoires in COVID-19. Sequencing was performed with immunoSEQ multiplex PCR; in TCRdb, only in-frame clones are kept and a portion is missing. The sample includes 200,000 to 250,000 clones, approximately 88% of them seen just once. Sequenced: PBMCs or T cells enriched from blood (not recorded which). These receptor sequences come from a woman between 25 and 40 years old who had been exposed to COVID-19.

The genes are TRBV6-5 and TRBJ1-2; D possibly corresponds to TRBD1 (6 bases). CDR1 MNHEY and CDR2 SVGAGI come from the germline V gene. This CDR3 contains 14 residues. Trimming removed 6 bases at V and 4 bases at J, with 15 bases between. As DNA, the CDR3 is TGTGCCAGCAGACATCGGGACAAATTCTATGGCTACACCTTC. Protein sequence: CASRHRDKFYGYTF.

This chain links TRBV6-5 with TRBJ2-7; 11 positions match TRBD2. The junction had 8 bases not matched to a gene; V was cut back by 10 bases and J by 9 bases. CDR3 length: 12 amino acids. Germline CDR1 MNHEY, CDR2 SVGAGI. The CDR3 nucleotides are TGTGCCACCTCACTAGCGGGGGTTAGGCAGTACTTC. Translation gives CATSLAGVRQYF.

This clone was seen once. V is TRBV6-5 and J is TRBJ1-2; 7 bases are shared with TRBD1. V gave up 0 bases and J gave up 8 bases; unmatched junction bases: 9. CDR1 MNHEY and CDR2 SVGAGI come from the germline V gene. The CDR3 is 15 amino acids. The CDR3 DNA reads TGTGCCAGCAGTTACTCGATGGCTAGGGGGCGAGGCTACACCTTC. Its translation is CASSYSMARGRGYTF.

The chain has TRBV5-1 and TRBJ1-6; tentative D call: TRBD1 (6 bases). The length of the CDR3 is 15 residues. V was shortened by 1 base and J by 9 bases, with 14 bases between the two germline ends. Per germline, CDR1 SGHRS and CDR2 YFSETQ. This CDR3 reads CASSLQGTVGSPLHF. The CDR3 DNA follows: TGCGCCAGCAGCTTGCAGGGGACGGTCGGTTCACCCCTCCACTTT. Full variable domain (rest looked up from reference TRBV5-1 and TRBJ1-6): KAGVTQTPRYLIKTRGQQVTLSCSPISGHRSVSWYQQTPGQGLQFLFEYFSETQRNKGNFPGRFSGRQFSNSRSEMNVSTLELGDSALYLCASSLQGTVGSPLHFGNGTRLTVT.

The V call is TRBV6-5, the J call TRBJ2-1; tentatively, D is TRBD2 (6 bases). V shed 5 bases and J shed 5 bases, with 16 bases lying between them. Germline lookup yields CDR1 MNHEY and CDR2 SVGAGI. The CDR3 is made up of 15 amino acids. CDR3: CASSTGLARNNEQFF. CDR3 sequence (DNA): TGTGCCAGCAGTACTGGGCTAGCGAGGAACAATGAGCAGTTCTTC.

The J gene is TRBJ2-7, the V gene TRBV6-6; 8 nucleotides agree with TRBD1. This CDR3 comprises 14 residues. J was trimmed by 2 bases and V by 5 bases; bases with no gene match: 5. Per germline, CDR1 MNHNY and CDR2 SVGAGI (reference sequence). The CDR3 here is CASSATGVAYEQYF. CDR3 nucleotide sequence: TGTGCCAGCAGTGCGACAGGGGTAGCCTACGAGCAGTACTTC.

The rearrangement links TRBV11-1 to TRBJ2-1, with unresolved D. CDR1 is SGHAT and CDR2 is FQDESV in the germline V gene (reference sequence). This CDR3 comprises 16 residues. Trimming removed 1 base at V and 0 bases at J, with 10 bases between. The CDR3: CASSLDLWASYNEQFF. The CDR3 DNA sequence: TGTGCCAGCAGCTTAGACCTTTGGGCCTCCTACAATGAGCAGTTCTTC.

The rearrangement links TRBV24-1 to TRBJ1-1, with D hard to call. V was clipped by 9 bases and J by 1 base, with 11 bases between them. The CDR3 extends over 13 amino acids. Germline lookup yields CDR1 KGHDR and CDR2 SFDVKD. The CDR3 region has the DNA TGTGCCACCGCGGCGAACGAGAACACTGAAGCTTTCTTT. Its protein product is CATAANENTEAFF.

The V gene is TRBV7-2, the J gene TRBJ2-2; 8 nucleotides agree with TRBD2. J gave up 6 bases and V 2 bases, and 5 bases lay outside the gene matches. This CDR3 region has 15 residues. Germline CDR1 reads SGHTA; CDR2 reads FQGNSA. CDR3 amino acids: CASSLSGLASGELFF. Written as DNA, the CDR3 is TGTGCCAGCAGCTTATCTGGACTAGCCTCCGGGGAGCTGTTTTTT.

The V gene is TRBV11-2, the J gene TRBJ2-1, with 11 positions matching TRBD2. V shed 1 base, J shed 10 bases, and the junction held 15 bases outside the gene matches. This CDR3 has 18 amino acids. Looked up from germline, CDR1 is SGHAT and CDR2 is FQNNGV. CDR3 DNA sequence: TGTGCCAGCAGCTTAGTCTGGGTAGCGGGAGGGCGAACGAGGGAGCAGTTCTTC. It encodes CASSLVWVAGGRTREQFF.

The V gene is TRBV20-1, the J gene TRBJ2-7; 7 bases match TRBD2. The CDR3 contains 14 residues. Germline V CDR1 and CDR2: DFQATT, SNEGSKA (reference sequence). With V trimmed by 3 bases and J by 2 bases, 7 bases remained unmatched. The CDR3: CSASRRESTYEQYF. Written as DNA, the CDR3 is TGCAGTGCTAGTCGGCGGGAGAGCACCTACGAGCAGTACTTC.

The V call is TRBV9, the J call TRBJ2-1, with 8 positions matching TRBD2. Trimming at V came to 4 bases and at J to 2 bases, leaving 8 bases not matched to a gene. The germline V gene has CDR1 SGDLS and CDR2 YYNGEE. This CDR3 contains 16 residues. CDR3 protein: CASSPTAGVPYNEQFF. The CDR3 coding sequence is TGTGCCAGCAGCCCCACAGCGGGAGTCCCCTACAATGAGCAGTTCTTC.

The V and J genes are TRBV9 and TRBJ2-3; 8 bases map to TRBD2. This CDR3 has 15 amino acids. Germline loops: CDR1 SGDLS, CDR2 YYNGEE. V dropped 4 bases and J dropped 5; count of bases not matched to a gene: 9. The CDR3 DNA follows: TGTGCCAGCAGCCCTACAGGGCTAGCGGGAGATACGCAGTATTTT. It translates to CASSPTGLAGDTQYF.

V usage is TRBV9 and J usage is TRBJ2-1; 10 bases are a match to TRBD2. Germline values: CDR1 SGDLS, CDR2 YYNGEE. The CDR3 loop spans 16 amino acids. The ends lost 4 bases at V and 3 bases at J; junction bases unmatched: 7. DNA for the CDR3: TGTGCCAGCAGCTTGACCGGGACTAGCGACTACAATGAGCAGTTCTTC. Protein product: CASSLTGTSDYNEQFF.

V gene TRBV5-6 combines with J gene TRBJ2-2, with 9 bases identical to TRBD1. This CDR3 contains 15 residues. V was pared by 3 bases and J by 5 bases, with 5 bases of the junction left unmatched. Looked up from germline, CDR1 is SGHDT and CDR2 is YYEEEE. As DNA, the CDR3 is TGTGCCAGCAGCTGGGGACAGGGTGGAACCGGGGAGCTGTTTTTT. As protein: CASSWGQGGTGELFF.

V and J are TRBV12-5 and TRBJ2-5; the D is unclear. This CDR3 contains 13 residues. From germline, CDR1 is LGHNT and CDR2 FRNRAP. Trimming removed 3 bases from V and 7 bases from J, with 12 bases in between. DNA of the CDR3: TGTGCTAGTGGTTTCGGTCCCCCTGCGACCCAGTACTTC. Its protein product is CASGFGPPATQYF.

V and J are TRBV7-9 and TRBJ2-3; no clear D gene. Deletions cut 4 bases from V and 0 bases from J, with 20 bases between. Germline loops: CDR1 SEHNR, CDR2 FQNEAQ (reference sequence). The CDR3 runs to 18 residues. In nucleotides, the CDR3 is TGTGCCAGCAGCTCGCCCCGGGTGGTGCTCCTTAGCACAGATACGCAGTATTTT. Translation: CASSSPRVVLLSTDTQYF.

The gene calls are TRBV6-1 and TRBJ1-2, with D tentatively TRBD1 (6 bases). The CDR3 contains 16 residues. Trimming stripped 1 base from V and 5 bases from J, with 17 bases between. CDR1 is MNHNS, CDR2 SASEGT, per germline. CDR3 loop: CASSEGTAGLGYGYTF. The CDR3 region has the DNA TGTGCCAGCAGTGAAGGGACAGCGGGGTTAGGGTATGGCTACACCTTC.

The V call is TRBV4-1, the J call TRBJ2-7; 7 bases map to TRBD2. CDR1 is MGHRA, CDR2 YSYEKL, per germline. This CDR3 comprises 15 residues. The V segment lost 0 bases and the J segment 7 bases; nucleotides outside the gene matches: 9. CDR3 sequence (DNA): TGCGCCAGCAGCCAAGATTATAGGCGGGAGAGGGAGCAGTACTTC. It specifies CASSQDYRREREQYF.

CDR3 region: CASSERPQPNYDSETQYF. The CDR3 DNA follows: TGTGCCAGCAGTGAACGTCCCCAGCCTAACTACGACTCAGAGACCCAGTACTTC. V usage is TRBV2 and J usage is TRBJ2-5, with no clear D. The germline V gene has CDR1 SNHLY and CDR2 FYNNEI. The V end lost 2 bases, the J end lost 4 bases, and 23 bases lay between the germline ends. The CDR3 extends over 18 amino acids.

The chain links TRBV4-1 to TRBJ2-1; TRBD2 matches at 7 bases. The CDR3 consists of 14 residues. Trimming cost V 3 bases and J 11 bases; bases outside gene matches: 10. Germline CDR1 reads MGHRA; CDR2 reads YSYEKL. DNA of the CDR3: TGCGCCAGCAGCCATGAAGTAGCGGGTAATCAGCAGTTCTTC. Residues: CASSHEVAGNQQFF.

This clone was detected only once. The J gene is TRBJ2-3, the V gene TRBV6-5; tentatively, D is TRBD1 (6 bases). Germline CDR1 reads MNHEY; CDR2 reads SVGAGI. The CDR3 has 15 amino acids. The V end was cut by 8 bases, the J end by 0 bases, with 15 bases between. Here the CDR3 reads CASGPGTSSTDTQYF. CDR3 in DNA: TGTGCCAGCGGACCCGGGACAAGCAGCACAGATACGCAGTATTTT.

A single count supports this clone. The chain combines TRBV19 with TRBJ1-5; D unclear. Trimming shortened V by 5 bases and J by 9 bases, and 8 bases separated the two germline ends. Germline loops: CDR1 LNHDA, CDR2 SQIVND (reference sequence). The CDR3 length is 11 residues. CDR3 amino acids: CASSDGGPQHF. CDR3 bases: TGTGCCAGTAGTGATGGAGGGCCCCAGCATTTT.

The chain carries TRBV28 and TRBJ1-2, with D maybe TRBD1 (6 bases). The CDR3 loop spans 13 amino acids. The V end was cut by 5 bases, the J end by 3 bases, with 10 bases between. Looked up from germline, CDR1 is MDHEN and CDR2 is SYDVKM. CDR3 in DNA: TGTGCCAGCAGTCGAAGACAGGACTATGGCTACACCTTC. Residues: CASSRRQDYGYTF.

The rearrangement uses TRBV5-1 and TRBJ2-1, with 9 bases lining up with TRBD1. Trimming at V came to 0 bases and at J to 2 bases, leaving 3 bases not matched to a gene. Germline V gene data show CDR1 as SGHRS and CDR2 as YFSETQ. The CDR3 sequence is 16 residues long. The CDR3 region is CASSLVGDRAYNEQFF. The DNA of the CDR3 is TGCGCCAGCAGCTTGGTAGGGGACAGGGCCTACAATGAGCAGTTCTTC.

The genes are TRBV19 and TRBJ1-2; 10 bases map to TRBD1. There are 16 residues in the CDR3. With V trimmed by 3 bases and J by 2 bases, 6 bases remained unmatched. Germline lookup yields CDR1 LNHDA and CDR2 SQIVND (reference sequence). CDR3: CASSIRTGGLNYGYTF. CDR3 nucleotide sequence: TGTGCCAGTAGTATCCGGACAGGGGGTTTGAACTATGGCTACACCTTC.

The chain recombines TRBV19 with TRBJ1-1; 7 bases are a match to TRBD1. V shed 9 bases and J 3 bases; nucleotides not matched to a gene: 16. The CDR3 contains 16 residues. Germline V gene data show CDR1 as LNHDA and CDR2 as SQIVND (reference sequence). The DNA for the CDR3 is TGTGCCAGGCCCCTAACAGGGGCTGCGGTAGACACTGAAGCTTTCTTT. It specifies CARPLTGAAVDTEAFF.

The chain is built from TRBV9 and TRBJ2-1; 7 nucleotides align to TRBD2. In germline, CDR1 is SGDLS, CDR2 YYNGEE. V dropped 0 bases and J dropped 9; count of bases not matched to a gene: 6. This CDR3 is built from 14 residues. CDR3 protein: CASSVAGVAGEQFF. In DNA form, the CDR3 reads TGTGCCAGCAGCGTAGCGGGAGTAGCGGGTGAGCAGTTCTTC.

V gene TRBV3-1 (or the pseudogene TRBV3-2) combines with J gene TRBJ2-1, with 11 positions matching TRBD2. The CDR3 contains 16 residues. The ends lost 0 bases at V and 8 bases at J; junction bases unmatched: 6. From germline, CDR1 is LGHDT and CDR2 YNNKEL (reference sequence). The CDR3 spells CASSQDASGRPHEQFF. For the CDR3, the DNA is TGTGCCAGCAGCCAAGATGCTAGCGGGAGGCCCCATGAGCAGTTCTTC.